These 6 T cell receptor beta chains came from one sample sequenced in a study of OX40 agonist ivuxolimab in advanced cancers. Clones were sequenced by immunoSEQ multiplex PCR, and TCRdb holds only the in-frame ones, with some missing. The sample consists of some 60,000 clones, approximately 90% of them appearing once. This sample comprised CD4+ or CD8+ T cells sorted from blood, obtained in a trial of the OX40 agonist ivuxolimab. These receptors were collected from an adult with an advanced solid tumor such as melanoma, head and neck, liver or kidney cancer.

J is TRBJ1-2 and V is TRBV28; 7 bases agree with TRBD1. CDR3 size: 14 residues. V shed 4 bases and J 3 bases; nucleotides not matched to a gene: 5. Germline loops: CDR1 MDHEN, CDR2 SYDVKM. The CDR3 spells CASSSVQGDYGYTF. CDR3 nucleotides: TGTGCCAGCAGTTCCGTCCAGGGGGACTATGGCTACACCTTC.

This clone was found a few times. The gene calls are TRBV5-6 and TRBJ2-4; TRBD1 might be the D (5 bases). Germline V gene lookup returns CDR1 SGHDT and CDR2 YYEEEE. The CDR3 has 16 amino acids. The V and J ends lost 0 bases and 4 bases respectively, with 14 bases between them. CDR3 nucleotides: TGTGCCAGCAGCTTGGATCCGGGCAGGGTGAAAAACATTCAGTACTTC. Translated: CASSLDPGRVKNIQYF.

The CDR3 DNA reads TGTGCCAGCAGCTGGCTGAGGACAGGGGGCGGTGAAGCTTTCTTT. Residues: CASSWLRTGGGEAFF. The chain uses TRBV6-1 and TRBJ1-1, with 11 positions matching TRBD1. The V gene end was trimmed by 6 bases and the J gene end by 7 bases; junction bases not matched to a gene: 10. CDR1 and CDR2 (germline): MNHNS, SASEGT. The CDR3 length is 15 residues.

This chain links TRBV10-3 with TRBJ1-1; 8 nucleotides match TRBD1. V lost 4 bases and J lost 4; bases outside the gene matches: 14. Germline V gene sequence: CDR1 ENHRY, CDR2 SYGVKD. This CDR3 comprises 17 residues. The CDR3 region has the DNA TGTGCCATCAGTGTCGGGCAGGGGGCAGGGGTAAGCACTGAAGCTTTCTTT. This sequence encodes CAISVGQGAGVSTEAFF.

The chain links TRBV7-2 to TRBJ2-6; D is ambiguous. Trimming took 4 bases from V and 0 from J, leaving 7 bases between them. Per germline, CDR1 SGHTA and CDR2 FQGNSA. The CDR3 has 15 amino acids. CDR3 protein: CASSYTGSGANVLTF. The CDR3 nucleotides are TGTGCCAGCAGCTATACGGGCTCTGGGGCCAACGTCCTGACTTTC.

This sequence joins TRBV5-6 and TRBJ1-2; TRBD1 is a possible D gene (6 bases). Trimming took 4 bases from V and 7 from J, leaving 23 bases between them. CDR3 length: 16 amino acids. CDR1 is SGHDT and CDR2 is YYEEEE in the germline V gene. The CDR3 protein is CASSATPTGPVLGYTF. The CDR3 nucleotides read TGTGCCAGCAGCGCCACTCCGACAGGACCCGTTCTTGGCTACACCTTC.